Many counts were recorded for the clone carrying this T cell receptor beta chain. Noted time point: newly diagnosed GD, antithyroid drugs for less than 3 months. PBMC-extracted RNA yielded the TCR library. The V gene's germline CDR1 is SGHAT and CDR2 FQNNGV. Trimming removed 0 bases from V and 0 bases from J, with 10 bases in between. This CDR3 contains 16 residues. With iRepertoire HTBI primers and Arm-PCR of CDR3 regions, TCR beta libraries were built. TCRdb processed the multiplex PCR reads anew with MiXCR; each CDR3 protein has one entry. The sample records approximately 400,000 distinct CDR3 sequences, 14% to 15% being singletons. These data come from a study of regulatory T cells in long-lasting Graves disease. Background on the study: Graves' patients with a new diagnosis had received antithyroid drugs under 3 months.

These data also featured in a second study, about T cells in Graves' hyperthyroidism and ophthalmopathy.

The clonotype originates from a woman in her thirties with Graves disease. The material sequenced was peripheral blood mononuclear cells (PBMCs), taken at new diagnosis, from a patient treated with antithyroid drugs. The V and J genes are TRBV11-2 and TRBJ2-3, with TRBD1 as a possible D gene (5 bases). DNA of the CDR3: TGTGCCAGCAGCTTAGATTTCGCAGGGAGCACAGATACGCAGTATTTT. It codes for CASSLDFAGSTDTQYF.